This T cell receptor (beta chain) appears in the sequencing data of a study of vaccination and CD4 T cells after COVID-19. Study information: Every participant was given two doses of BNT162b2 or mRNA-1273 vaccine.

The table lists this clonotype with a few counts. What it recognizes is unknown. Documented treatment: roughly ten-day PBMC culture with coronavirus spike peptide pools or control peptides (ViraFEST assay). The unexposed donor gave CD4+ T cells before the COVID-19 pandemic (2011-2018). CDR1 and CDR2 (germline): DFQATT, SNEGSKA (reference sequence). This CDR3 spans 17 amino acids. Germline trimming cut 3 bases from V and 2 bases from J; bases unmatched to any gene: 12. Cultured CD4+ T cells had their DNA profiled by the Oncomine TCR Beta short-read assay. TCRdb re-analysed the PCR reads in MiXCR, keeping a single row per CDR3 protein. Of 9,000 to 9,500 distinct CDR3 sequences in the sample, 45% to 60% were seen once.

The receptor was isolated from a human donor in good health. The sequenced sample consisted of CD4+ T cells from blood, cultured in vitro. The rearrangement links TRBV20-1 to TRBJ1-5; the match to TRBD1 covers 8 bases. Here the CDR3 DNA reads TGCAGTGCTAGGCTGGGGACAGGTTTGGGTGGCAATCAGCCCCAGCATTTT. As protein: CSARLGTGLGGNQPQHF.